Included here is one T cell receptor beta chain sequence, with context. The data were taken from a study of control samples from healthy donors and cancer patients. Some clones are missing from TCRdb's copy, which holds only in-frame ones; the method was immunoSEQ multiplex PCR. The sample contains about 120,000 clones, 80% to 95% of which appear only once. This CDR3 contains 13 residues. Germline-derived CDR1 and CDR2 are KGHSH and LQKENI. The J segment lost 5 bases and the V segment lost 4 bases, leaving 4 bases of the junction unmatched. The rearrangement links TRBV18 to TRBJ1-1, with 7 nucleotides matching TRBD1. The sample comprised blood. The receptor was derived from a woman aged 18-29 years in good health. CDR3 loop: CASSQGARTEAFF. In DNA, the CDR3 is TGTGCCAGCTCACAGGGGGCAAGGACTGAAGCTTTCTTT.